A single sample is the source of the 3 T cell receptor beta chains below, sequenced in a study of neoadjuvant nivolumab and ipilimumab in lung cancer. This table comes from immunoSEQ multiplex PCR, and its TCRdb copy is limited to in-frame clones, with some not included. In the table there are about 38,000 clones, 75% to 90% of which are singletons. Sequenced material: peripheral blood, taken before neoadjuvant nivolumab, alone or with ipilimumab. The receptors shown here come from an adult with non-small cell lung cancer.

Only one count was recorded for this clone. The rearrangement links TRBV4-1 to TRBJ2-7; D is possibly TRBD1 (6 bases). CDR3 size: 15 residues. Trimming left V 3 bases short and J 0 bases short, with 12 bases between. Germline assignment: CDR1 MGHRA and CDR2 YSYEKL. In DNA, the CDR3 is TGCGCCAGCAGCCACTTCCGGGACACCTCCTACGAGCAGTACTTC. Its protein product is CASSHFRDTSYEQYF.

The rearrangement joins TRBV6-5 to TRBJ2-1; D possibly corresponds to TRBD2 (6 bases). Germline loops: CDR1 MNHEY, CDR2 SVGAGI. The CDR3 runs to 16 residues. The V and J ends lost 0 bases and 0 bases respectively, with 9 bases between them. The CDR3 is CASSYSMGGSYNEQFF. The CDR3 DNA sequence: TGTGCCAGCAGTTACTCGATGGGGGGCTCCTACAATGAGCAGTTCTTC.

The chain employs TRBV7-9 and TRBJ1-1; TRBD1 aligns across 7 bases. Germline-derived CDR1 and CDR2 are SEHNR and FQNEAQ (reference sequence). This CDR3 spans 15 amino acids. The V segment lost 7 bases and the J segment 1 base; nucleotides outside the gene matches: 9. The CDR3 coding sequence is TGTGCCAGCAAAGGAAGGTCAGGGGGGAACACTGAAGCTTTCTTT. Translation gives CASKGRSGGNTEAFF.